Each of the 6 T cell receptor beta chains below was sequenced from the same sample in a study of blood T cell repertoires in COVID-19. Clones were sequenced by immunoSEQ multiplex PCR, and TCRdb holds only the in-frame ones, with some missing. In the table there are about 120,000 clones, less than 95% of which are singletons. Sequences were obtained from peripheral blood. The receptors were sampled from a human donor with active COVID-19. The donor label of this sample is uncertain.

This chain links TRBV4-3 with TRBJ2-7; 7 nucleotides agree with TRBD1. The V gene's germline CDR1 is LGHNA and CDR2 YSLEER. This CDR3 contains 14 residues. The J segment lost 7 bases and the V segment lost 4 bases, leaving 10 bases of the junction unmatched. The CDR3, as DNA: TGCGCCAGCAGCCCCCGACAGGGAAGGAGGGAGCAGTACTTC. Its translation is CASSPRQGRREQYF.

The chain links TRBV7-2 to TRBJ2-7; TRBD1 might be the D (6 bases). Trimming left V 4 bases short and J 5 bases short, with 18 bases between. CDR3 length: 15 amino acids. Per germline, CDR1 SGHTA and CDR2 FQGNSA. Written as DNA, the CDR3 is TGTGCCAGCAGCTCGAGCCGCACAGGGAACCACGAGCAGTACTTC. It is translated as CASSSSRTGNHEQYF.

The chain is built from TRBV28 and TRBJ2-3; 8 nucleotides agree with TRBD2. Germline-derived CDR1 and CDR2 are MDHEN and SYDVKM. With V trimmed by 7 bases and J by 1 base, 13 bases remained unmatched. The CDR3 consists of 17 residues. The CDR3 nucleotides are TGTGCCAGCACCCCCTCGGGACTAGTTTCCGGCACAGATACGCAGTATTTT. Translation: CASTPSGLVSGTDTQYF.

The chain recombines TRBV18 with TRBJ2-2; D perhaps matches TRBD1 (5 bases). This CDR3 contains 15 residues. Trimming shortened V by 2 bases and J by 6 bases, and 13 bases separated the two germline ends. CDR1 is KGHSH, CDR2 LQKENI, per germline. This chain's CDR3 is CASSPRQGPAGELFF. The CDR3 DNA reads as TGTGCCAGCTCACCAAGGCAGGGCCCAGCCGGGGAGCTGTTTTTT.

V is TRBV5-6 and J is TRBJ2-7, with 9 bases matching TRBD1. V lost 7 bases and J lost 6; bases outside the gene matches: 5. Germline CDR1 and CDR2: SGHDT and YYEEEE. This CDR3 is built from 12 residues. CDR3 sequence: CASSPDRGEQYF. In DNA, the CDR3 is TGTGCCAGCTCTCCGGACAGGGGCGAGCAGTACTTC.

The chain employs TRBV7-7 and TRBJ2-7, with 7 nucleotides matching TRBD2. Trimming at V came to 6 bases and at J to 6 bases, leaving 11 bases not matched to a gene. This CDR3 has 14 residues. Germline lookup yields CDR1 SSHAT and CDR2 FNYEAQ (reference sequence). The CDR3 sequence: CASRASVTGGEQYF. CDR3 nucleotide sequence: TGTGCCAGCAGGGCCTCAGTAACGGGGGGCGAGCAGTACTTC.